A single TCR beta chain is shown here with its context. The antigen is unknown. The data stem from a study of cytotoxic CD8 clonotypes in ibrutinib-treated CLL. The method was immunoSEQ multiplex PCR; TCRdb's version includes in-frame clones alone and lacks a portion of them. The table includes tens of thousands of clones, roughly three quarters detected once. General study findings and limits: There were few public clonotypes, and on treatment they contracted or stayed stable.

The CDR3 totals 15 residues. Trimming at V came to 5 bases and at J to 3 bases, leaving 6 bases not matched to a gene. Germline CDR1 is SGHDT and CDR2 is YYEEEE. The specimen was PBMCs, collected after 12 months of ibrutinib treatment. V usage is TRBV5-6 and J usage is TRBJ2-1; TRBD2 aligns across 9 bases. This clonotype was sampled from a human donor with chronic lymphocytic leukemia. The CDR3 spells CASRLAGPRYNEQFF. CDR3 nucleotides: TGTGCCAGCAGGCTAGCGGGACCCCGCTACAATGAGCAGTTCTTC.